This T cell receptor beta chain was found in a study of blood T cells in healthy people across ages. The study's findings and limits: Percentage of naive T cells showed a strong correlation with TCR beta diversity. More naive CD4+ cells and higher diversity were found in long-lived than in aged donors.

Next came a second PCR, run for roughly 6 to 11 cycles, which used a sample-barcoded 5' primer along with a J-beta primer mix. From the 5' RACE reads, TCRdb called clonotypes with MiXCR, one entry per CDR3 protein. The repertoire has approximately 730,000 distinct CDR3 sequences, 50% to 65% of them found once; the top ten carry around 41%. To note about this clonotype: Its antigen is currently unknown.

Germline V lookup: CDR1 DFQATT, CDR2 SNEGSKA (reference sequence). Trimming took 0 bases from V and 6 from J, leaving 15 bases between them. This CDR3 contains 14 residues. Specimen: blood. J is TRBJ2-7 and V is TRBV20-1, with a tentative D call TRBD1 (6 bases). This sequence originates from an elderly man in good health. The CDR3 region is CSAREGTQASEQYF. The CDR3 DNA is TGCAGTGCTAGAGAAGGGACACAAGCCTCCGAGCAGTACTTC.